A single sample is the source of the 9 T cell receptor beta chains below, sequenced in a study of blood T cells in healthy people across ages. A second roughly 7 to 12 cycle PCR used barcoded and J-beta primers. MiXCR was run by TCRdb on the 5' RACE reads, yielding one entry per CDR3 protein. Of around 900,000 distinct CDR3 sequences in the sample, roughly 26% are singletons; the top ten hold 15% to 20%. Input material: blood. The origin of the receptors is an elderly woman in good health.

The table lists this clonotype with a few counts. V usage is TRBV12-3 or TRBV12-4 and J usage is TRBJ2-3; D not certain. V was shortened by 3 bases and J by 0 bases, with 10 bases between the two germline ends. The CDR3 consists of 15 residues. The CDR3 loop is CASSFRTESTDTQYF. CDR3 nucleotides: TGTGCCAGCAGTTTTAGAACGGAGAGCACAGATACGCAGTATTTT.

This clonotype appeared many times. The gene calls are TRBV15 and TRBJ2-3; TRBD1 might be the D (6 bases). The V and J ends lost 0 bases and 4 bases respectively, with 17 bases between them. The CDR3 spans 17 residues. The V gene's germline CDR1 is LNHNV and CDR2 YYDKDF (reference sequence). The CDR3 protein is CATSRDIQGASPDTQYF. For the CDR3, the DNA is TGTGCCACCAGCAGAGATATACAGGGTGCATCCCCAGATACGCAGTATTTT.

This sequence joins TRBV9 and TRBJ2-7; 9 bases line up with TRBD1. This CDR3 has 14 residues. Per the germline V gene, CDR1 is SGDLS and CDR2 is YYNGEE. J lost 5 bases, V lost 7 bases, and 10 bases had no gene match. The CDR3 sequence is CASRAGQGRHEQYF. The CDR3 bases are TGTGCCAGCCGCGCCGGACAGGGGAGACACGAGCAGTACTTC.

This clonotype was seen a single time. The chain couples TRBV7-2 to TRBJ2-7; D may be TRBD1 (6 bases). Germline V gene data show CDR1 as SGHTA and CDR2 as FQGNSA. V gave up 5 bases and J gave up 2 bases, with 16 bases separating them. This CDR3 has 15 amino acids. The CDR3 nucleotides read TGTGCCAGCAGCCAATATCCAGGACAGCCCTACGAGCAGTACTTC. Translated, it gives CASSQYPGQPYEQYF.

This clonotype was seen ten or more times. V usage is TRBV7-2 and J usage is TRBJ1-1, with 8 positions matching TRBD1. The junction had 10 bases not matched to a gene; V was cut back by 5 bases and J by 5 bases. The CDR3 totals 15 residues. Germline V gene sequence: CDR1 SGHTA, CDR2 FQGNSA. The CDR3 nucleotides read TGTGCCAGCAGCCATAACAGGGGGATGGGGACTGAAGCTTTCTTT. It is translated as CASSHNRGMGTEAFF.

This chain links TRBV7-2 with TRBJ2-7; D is perhaps TRBD2 (6 bases). Trimming took off 3 bases at V and 4 bases at J, with 16 bases between the two ends. From germline, CDR1 is SGHTA and CDR2 FQGNSA. The CDR3 runs 15 residues. CDR3 sequence reads: CASSFTSFDVYEQYF. In DNA form, the CDR3 reads TGTGCCAGCAGCTTTACTAGCTTTGATGTTTACGAGCAGTACTTC.

In this sample, this clonotype turned up once. The chain has TRBV19 and TRBJ2-4, with D perhaps matching TRBD1 or TRBD2 (6 bases each). This CDR3 has 18 residues. Germline V gene data show CDR1 as LNHDA and CDR2 as SQIVND (reference sequence). V lost 1 base and J 0 bases, leaving 16 bases between the germline ends. The CDR3 DNA follows: TGTGCCAGTAGTATAGGGGGGGCTAGGGACTTAGCCAAAAACATTCAGTACTTC. Its translation is CASSIGGARDLAKNIQYF.

With respect to this clonotype: This sequence may be a read error, since a much larger clone differs from it by one base. This chain uses TRBV6-2 or TRBV6-3 with TRBJ2-5; TRBD1 matches at 7 bases. The germline V gene encodes CDR1 MNHEY and CDR2 SVGEGT. The CDR3 consists of 12 residues. The V segment lost 7 bases and the J segment 6 bases; nucleotides outside the gene matches: 5. The CDR3 sequence: CASKGGGKTQYF. The CDR3 DNA is TGTGCCAGCAAAGGGGGCGGTAAGACCCAGTACTTC.

On this clonotype: With a much larger clone just one base away, this may be a read error. The CDR3 region is CANRGRGPANYGYTF. CDR3 nucleotides: TGTGCCAACAGAGGCAGGGGCCCTGCTAACTATGGCTACACCTTC. This chain joins TRBV7-2 and TRBJ1-2; TRBD1 is a possible D gene (6 bases). V was clipped by 10 bases and J by 0 bases, with 18 bases between them. The CDR3 consists of 15 residues. Germline V gene data show CDR1 as SGHTA and CDR2 as FQGNSA.